Presented here are 6 T cell receptor beta chains from one specimen sequenced in a study of blood T cell repertoires in COVID-19. Profiling relied on immunoSEQ multiplex PCR, and the TCRdb table lists in-frame clones only, not all of them. The table records about 170,000 clones, approximately 90% of them present only once. Sequencing was done on a sample of peripheral blood. Receptor source: a man between 18 and 35 years old with COVID-19, enrolled during active disease.

This rearrangement joins TRBV4-1 to TRBJ2-7; a possible D gene is TRBD2 (5 bases). The CDR3 consists of 16 residues. Germline V lookup: CDR1 MGHRA, CDR2 YSYEKL. V was cut by 0 bases and J by 0 bases, with 12 bases left in between. CDR3 nucleotide sequence: TGCGCCAGCAGCCAAGAAGCGGTGCCTCGCTCCTACGAGCAGTACTTC. Amino acid sequence: CASSQEAVPRSYEQYF.

The V call is TRBV28, the J call TRBJ2-1; no clear D gene. Germline values: CDR1 MDHEN, CDR2 SYDVKM. The CDR3 has 11 amino acids. V was cut by 3 bases and J by 7 bases, with 4 bases left in between. DNA for the CDR3: TGTGCCAGCAGTTTTCTTAATGAGCAGTTCTTC. It specifies CASSFLNEQFF.

This CDR3 reads CASSLDRAGNTIYF. The CDR3 nucleotides read TGTGCCAGCAGCTTGGACAGGGCTGGAAACACCATATATTTT. J is TRBJ1-3 and V is TRBV7-2; 8 nucleotides line up with TRBD1. Looked up from germline, CDR1 is SGHTA and CDR2 is FQGNSA. The CDR3 sequence is 14 residues long. The V and J ends lost 3 bases and 2 bases, in that order; junction bases with no gene match: 0. The complete variable domain, with remaining parts taken from reference TRBV7-2 and TRBJ1-3, reads GAGVSQSPSNKVTEKGKDVELRCDPISGHTALYWYRQSLGQGLEFLIYFQGNSAPDKSGLPSDRFSAERTGGSVSTLTIQRTQQEDSAVYLCASSLDRAGNTIYFGEGSWLTVV.

The V and J genes are TRBV2 and TRBJ1-2, with no clear D. The CDR3 sequence is 13 residues long. Between the trimmed V and J ends, which lost 4 bases and 5 bases, there was a span of 11 bases. Germline CDR1 reads SNHLY; CDR2 reads FYNNEI. CDR3 in amino acids: CASSGDMRYGYTF. The CDR3 nucleotides read TGTGCCAGCAGTGGTGACATGAGATATGGCTACACCTTC.

The V and J genes are TRBV29-1 and TRBJ1-2; 9 positions agree with TRBD1. V dropped 1 base and J dropped 4; count of bases not matched to a gene: 1. Germline CDR1 and CDR2: SQVTM and ANQGSEA. This CDR3 has 13 amino acids. The CDR3 loop reads CSVEGQGVYGYTF. In DNA, the CDR3 is TGCAGCGTTGAAGGACAGGGGGTCTATGGCTACACCTTC.

This clone has more than one count but fewer than ten. The chain recombines TRBV2 with TRBJ2-5; 13 nucleotides align to TRBD2. The junction had 9 bases not matched to a gene; V was cut back by 6 bases and J by 5 bases. The CDR3 totals 16 residues. The germline V gene encodes CDR1 SNHLY and CDR2 FYNNEI. CDR3 in DNA: TGTGCCAGCAGCCGAAGGACTAGCGGGAGTGAGGAGACCCAGTACTTC. It codes for CASSRRTSGSEETQYF.